Shown below are 16 T cell receptor beta chains from a single sample sequenced in a study of cytomegalovirus exposure and HLA in healthy donors. The PCR used 60 Vbeta and 13 Jbeta primers. Method: immunoSEQ multiplex PCR; TCRdb's copy keeps in-frame clones and lacks some. The sample holds over 150,000 clones, 65% to 85% seen once. Sequences were obtained from PBMCs. Receptors were obtained from a woman aged 40 to 50 in good health and CMV-seropositive.

This clone turned up a few times. The genes are TRBV7-8 and TRBJ1-5, with 8 bases matching TRBD1. Trimming at V came to 3 bases and at J to 2 bases, leaving 9 bases not matched to a gene. Germline lookup yields CDR1 SGHVS and CDR2 FQNEAQ. The length of the CDR3 is 17 residues. The CDR3 DNA reads as TGTGCCAGCAGCTTGACACCCACAGGGGGTGGCAATCAGCCCCAGCATTTT. Amino acid sequence: CASSLTPTGGGNQPQHF.

The chain is built from TRBV2 and TRBJ1-4, with TRBD1 as a possible D gene (5 bases). This CDR3 comprises 14 residues. Germline lookup yields CDR1 SNHLY and CDR2 FYNNEI. V gave up 4 bases and J gave up 3 bases, with 9 bases separating them. This CDR3 reads CASSAQASNEKLFF. CDR3 coding DNA: TGTGCCAGCAGTGCACAGGCCTCTAATGAAAAACTGTTTTTT. The complete variable domain, with remaining parts taken from reference TRBV2 and TRBJ1-4, reads EPEVTQTPSHQVTQMGQEVILRCVPISNHLYFYWYRQILGQKVEFLVSFYNNEISEKSEIFDDQFSVERPDGSNFTLKIRSTKLEDSAMYFCASSAQASNEKLFFGSGTQLSVL.

This clone was detected only a few times. This CDR3 reads CASSYSDRGFEKLFF. The CDR3 nucleotides read TGTGCCAGCAGTTACTCGGACAGGGGCTTTGAAAAACTGTTTTTT. The V gene is TRBV6-6, the J gene TRBJ1-4; 9 positions match TRBD1. Germline CDR1 MNHNY, CDR2 SVGAGI (reference sequence). CDR3 length: 15 amino acids. J lost 7 bases, V lost 0 bases, and 3 bases had no gene match.

The chain employs TRBV19 and TRBJ1-5; D perhaps matches TRBD1 (5 bases). Germline-derived CDR1 and CDR2 are LNHDA and SQIVND (reference sequence). Trimming removed 2 bases from V and 6 bases from J, with 8 bases in between. The CDR3 contains 13 residues. The CDR3: CASSIQGRQPQHF. CDR3 nucleotides: TGTGCCAGTAGTATACAGGGTCGTCAGCCCCAGCATTTT.

V usage is TRBV7-2 and J usage is TRBJ2-2, with D maybe TRBD2 (6 bases). CDR1 and CDR2 from the germline V gene are SGHTA and FQGNSA. This CDR3 is 16 amino acids long. V lost 5 bases and J 5 bases, leaving 18 bases between the germline ends. CDR3 coding DNA: TGTGCCAGCAGCCGATTCGGAGGGTATGGGACCGGGGAGCTGTTTTTT. This sequence encodes CASSRFGGYGTGELFF.

This sequence joins TRBV10-2 and TRBJ1-1; 8 nucleotides match TRBD1. CDR1 is WSHSY and CDR2 is SAAADI in the germline V gene. CDR3 length: 14 amino acids. V gave up 6 bases and J gave up 2 bases; unmatched junction bases: 5. This CDR3 is CASRETGVNTEAFF. The CDR3, as DNA: TGCGCCAGCAGAGAGACAGGGGTTAACACTGAAGCTTTCTTT.

In this sample, this clone turned up once. J is TRBJ1-1 and V is TRBV2, with 9 bases matching TRBD1. Germline CDR1 SNHLY, CDR2 FYNNEI. V dropped 4 bases and J dropped 5; count of bases not matched to a gene: 11. The CDR3 covers 16 residues. CDR3 nucleotide sequence: TGTGCCAGCAGTGCCGGTATGTGGACAGGGGCTACTGAAGCTTTCTTT. As protein: CASSAGMWTGATEAFF.

V usage is TRBV7-2 and J usage is TRBJ1-1; D is ambiguous. The CDR3 is 13 amino acids. Trimming left V 3 bases short and J 3 bases short, with 8 bases between. Germline values: CDR1 SGHTA, CDR2 FQGNSA. The CDR3 loop is CASSFGQYTEAFF. DNA of the CDR3: TGTGCCAGCAGCTTTGGTCAGTACACTGAAGCTTTCTTT.

For the CDR3, the DNA is TGTGCCAGCAGCCGAAGCCAGGGTCTTGAGACCCAGTACTTC. Protein sequence: CASSRSQGLETQYF. V gene TRBV6-5 combines with J gene TRBJ2-5, with a weak D call TRBD1 (5 bases). Germline V gives CDR1 MNHEY, CDR2 SVGAGI. V shed 6 bases and J shed 5 bases, with 16 bases lying between them. This CDR3 region has 14 residues.

This clone turned up a few times. The chain has TRBV21-1 and TRBJ2-7; the D call TRBD1 from the table was never checked on the DNA. TRBV21-1 is designated a pseudogene. CDR3 size: 13 residues. Here the CDR3 reads CASCDRTHGEQYF. The CDR3 nucleotides are TGTGCCAGCTGCGACAGGACCCACGGAGAGCAGTACTTC.

The chain is built from TRBV7-2 and TRBJ2-7, with D perhaps matching TRBD1 (6 bases). Germline CDR1 reads SGHTA; CDR2 reads FQGNSA. The CDR3 is made up of 15 amino acids. Deletions cut 5 bases from V and 2 bases from J, with 16 bases between. Here the CDR3 reads CASSRMQGFTYEQYF. The CDR3 bases are TGTGCCAGCAGCCGGATGCAGGGGTTTACCTACGAGCAGTACTTC.

This chain uses TRBV30 with TRBJ2-2, with D possibly TRBD2 on 5 matching bases. Germline values: CDR1 GTSNPN, CDR2 SVGIG (reference sequence). Trimming took off 2 bases at V and 4 bases at J, with 11 bases between the two ends. The length of the CDR3 is 14 residues. CDR3 loop: CAWSQGGLTGELFF. The CDR3 DNA reads as TGTGCCTGGAGTCAAGGCGGACTCACCGGGGAGCTGTTTTTT.

The V call is TRBV5-6, the J call TRBJ2-7; 7 bases agree with TRBD2. CDR1 and CDR2 from the germline V gene are SGHDT and YYEEEE. Germline trimming cut 2 bases from V and 0 bases from J; bases unmatched to any gene: 14. The CDR3 sequence is 18 residues long. The CDR3 loop is CASSFFLTAGVNSYEQYF. CDR3 DNA: TGTGCCAGCAGCTTCTTCCTGACGGCGGGAGTAAACTCCTACGAGCAGTACTTC.

This clone was seen a few times. The CDR3 loop is CASSFDEKLFF. CDR3 DNA: TGTGCCAGCAGCTTCGATGAAAAACTGTTTTTT. The J gene is TRBJ1-4, the V gene TRBV7-9; D is ambiguous. Between the trimmed V and J ends, which lost 3 bases and 6 bases, there was a span of 2 bases. Germline V gives CDR1 SEHNR, CDR2 FQNEAQ (reference sequence). The CDR3 runs to 11 residues. Looking up the rest from reference TRBV7-9 and TRBJ1-4 gives the full variable domain: DTGVSQNPRHKITKRGQNVTFRCDPISEHNRLYWYRQTLGQGPEFLTYFQNEAQLEKSRLLSDRFSAERPKGSFSTLEIQRTEQGDSAMYLCASSFDEKLFFGSGTQLSVL.

This clone was detected only a few times. The chain employs TRBV6-1 and TRBJ2-1, with D unresolved. The germline gives CDR1 MNHNS, CDR2 SASEGT. V was pared by 3 bases and J by 4 bases, with 19 bases between. The CDR3 totals 17 residues. DNA for the CDR3: TGTGCCAGCAGTGAGGGCTCCATGTCCCAGGCTTACAATGAGCAGTTCTTC. This gives the protein CASSEGSMSQAYNEQFF.

The chain has TRBV7-7 and TRBJ2-1; 8 positions match TRBD2. Germline V gene sequence: CDR1 SSHAT, CDR2 FNYEAQ (reference sequence). The V gene end was trimmed by 1 base and the J gene end by 4 bases; junction bases not matched to a gene: 9. This CDR3 comprises 17 residues. In nucleotides, the CDR3 is TGTGCCAGCAGCTTAGGGCCCCGGGGGGGCCCTTACAATGAGCAGTTCTTC. This codes for CASSLGPRGGPYNEQFF. The entire variable domain, with the rest obtained from reference TRBV7-7 and TRBJ2-1, is as follows: GAGVSQSPRYKVTKRGQDVTLRCDPISSHATLYWYQQALGQGPEFLTYFNYEAQPDKSGLPSDRFSAERPEGSISTLTIQRTEQRDSAMYRCASSLGPRGGPYNEQFFGPGTRLTVL.